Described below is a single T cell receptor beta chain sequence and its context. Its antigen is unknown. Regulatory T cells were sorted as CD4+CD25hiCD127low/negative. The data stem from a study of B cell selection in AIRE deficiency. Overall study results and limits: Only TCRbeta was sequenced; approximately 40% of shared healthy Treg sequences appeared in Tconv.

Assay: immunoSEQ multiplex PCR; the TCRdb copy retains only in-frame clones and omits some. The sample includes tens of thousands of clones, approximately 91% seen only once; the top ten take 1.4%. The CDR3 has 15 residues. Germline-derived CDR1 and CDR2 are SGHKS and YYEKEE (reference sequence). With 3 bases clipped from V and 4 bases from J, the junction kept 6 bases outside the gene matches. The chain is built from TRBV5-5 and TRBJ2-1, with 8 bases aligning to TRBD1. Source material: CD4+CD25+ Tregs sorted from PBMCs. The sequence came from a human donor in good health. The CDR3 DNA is TGTGCCAGCAGCTCACGGACAGGGAATTACAATGAGCAGTTCTTC. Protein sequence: CASSSRTGNYNEQFF.